Listed below are T cell receptor beta chains from one sample, sequenced in a study of human CD4 T cells and Enterobacteriaceae. Produced via immunoSEQ multiplex PCR; TCRdb's table is partial and in-frame only. The sample comprises tens of thousands of clones, approximately 80% of which are singletons, and over 1.5% rests with the top ten. Input material: memory CD4+ T cells from blood. These receptors were collected from a human donor in good health. Each CDR3 is given with its conserved first and last residue. Each record gives: clone size, V gene, J gene, D gene, CDR3 DNA, CDR3 protein. The D gene is left open where the match is weak. Expanded clones get a size class; other rows say once, few or many, or leave the size out.

>.|TRBV9|TRBJ1-5|.
TGTGCCAGCAGCGTAGGGGGAGACGGTCTCGCCCAGCATTTT
CASSVGGDGLAQHF
>.|TRBV10-3|TRBJ2-5|.
TGTGCCATCAGTGAGTCGAGGAGCGGACCCCTTCAAGAGACCCAGTACTTC
CAISESRSGPLQETQYF
>.|TRBV19|TRBJ2-1|.
TGTGCCAGTAGTATAGGACTAGATCAGTTCTTC
CASSIGLDQFF
>.|TRBV6-1|TRBJ1-1|.
TGTGCCAGCAGTGCCCCCGACGGGCTCGACACTGAAGCTTTCTTT
CASSAPDGLDTEAFF
>.|TRBV7-2|TRBJ1-1|.
TGTGCCAGCAGCCCCCCAGGGGAGGGAACTGAAGCTTTCTTT
CASSPPGEGTEAFF
>.|TRBV2|TRBJ2-3|TRBD2
TGTGCCAGCAGTGGACTAGCTGGGCCAGATACGCAGTATTTT
CASSGLAGPDTQYF
>.|TRBV10-2|TRBJ2-1|TRBD2
TGCGCCAGCCGGACACCGGGACTAGCGGACTACAATGAGCAGTTCTTC
CASRTPGLADYNEQFF
>.|TRBV14|TRBJ2-1|.
TGTGCCAGCAGCCAAGATCTCGTCAGTGTTGCTGAGCAGTTCTTC
CASSQDLVSVAEQFF
>.|TRBV27|TRBJ2-3|.
TGTGCCAGCAGTTACGGGAGAGGCGCAGATACGCAGTATTTT
CASSYGRGADTQYF
>.|TRBV6-1|TRBJ1-2|.
TGTGCCAGCAGTGACTCTGTGATTGGATATGGCTACACCTTC
CASSDSVIGYGYTF
>.|TRBV28|TRBJ1-4|.
TGTGCCAGCAGTTCAAGTGCAACTAATGAAAAACTGTTTTTT
CASSSSATNEKLFF
>.|TRBV7-9|TRBJ1-1|.
TGTGCCAGCAGCTTGGTGAACACTGAAGCTTTCTTT
CASSLVNTEAFF
>.|TRBV28|TRBJ2-7|TRBD2
TGTGCCAGCAGTTTATACCCCCTCGCGGGAGAGGGTTACGAGCAGTACTTC
CASSLYPLAGEGYEQYF
>.|TRBV27|TRBJ1-1|TRBD1
TGTGCCAGCAGATTAAACAGGGGGGTAGACACTGAAGCTTTCTTT
CASRLNRGVDTEAFF
>.|TRBV5-1|TRBJ1-1|.
TGCGCCAGCAGCGTGGACAGAGGAACTGAAGCTTTCTTT
CASSVDRGTEAFF
>.|TRBV5-4|TRBJ2-6|.
TGTGCCAGCAGCTTTAGCGGCTCTGGGGCCAACGTCCTGACTTTC
CASSFSGSGANVLTF
>.|TRBV19|TRBJ2-2|.
TGTGCCAGTAGTAGGGGTCCCGCCTTCACCGGGGAGCTGTTTTTT
CASSRGPAFTGELFF
>.|TRBV29-1|TRBJ2-2|TRBD1
TGCAGCGTTGAAAGGACAGGGGTCAACGGGGAGCTGTTTTTT
CSVERTGVNGELFF
>.|TRBV6-5|TRBJ2-1|TRBD2
TGTGCCAGCAGGGGACTAGATCCGCATTACAATGAGCAGTTCTTC
CASRGLDPHYNEQFF
>.|TRBV10-1|TRBJ2-7|TRBD1
TGCGCCAGCAGTGAGGGACAGGGCGCCTACGAGCAGTACTTC
CASSEGQGAYEQYF
>.|TRBV9|TRBJ2-6|.
TGTGCCAGCAGCGTACGGGATTGGGCTGGGGCCAACGTCCTGACTTTC
CASSVRDWAGANVLTF
>.|TRBV2|TRBJ1-1|TRBD1
TGTGCCAGCAGCCCCGGGACAGGGGGCGAAGCTTTCTTT
CASSPGTGGEAFF
>few|TRBV7-9|TRBJ2-5|TRBD2
TGTGCCAGCAGCATGGGACTAGCGGTCTCGTACCAAGAGACCCAGTACTTC
CASSMGLAVSYQETQYF
>.|TRBV11-2|TRBJ1-3|.
TGTGCCAGCAGCTTTAATACTGGAAACACCATATATTTT
CASSFNTGNTIYF
>.|TRBV6-5|TRBJ1-6|.
TGTGCCAGCAGTACAGGGTTCTATAATTCACCCCTCCACTTT
CASSTGFYNSPLHF
>.|TRBV11-3|TRBJ1-1|.
TGTGCCAGCAGCTTCAATCCGGGTCAGGAAGCTTTCTTT
CASSFNPGQEAFF
>.|TRBV5-8|TRBJ2-3|TRBD1
TGTGCCAGCAGCTCCGGGACAGGGAATAAGGGAGATACGCAGTATTTT
CASSSGTGNKGDTQYF
>.|TRBV5-1|TRBJ1-1|TRBD1
TGCGCCAGCAGTTACCGGGACAGGGGCTCTCCTGCGGAAGCTTTCTTT
CASSYRDRGSPAEAFF
>once|TRBV5-1|TRBJ2-3|.
TGCGCCAGCAGCTTGGACGGGTCGCCCGGCTCAGATACGCAGTATTTT
CASSLDGSPGSDTQYF
>.|TRBV5-1|TRBJ1-5|.
TGCGCCAGCAGCGCTTCTTTAGGAGATCAGCCCCAGCATTTT
CASSASLGDQPQHF
>once|TRBV5-1|TRBJ2-6|.
TGCGCCAGCAGCTTGGAGGCCGGGGGCGTCCTGACTTTC
CASSLEAGGVLTF
>few|TRBV18|TRBJ2-7|TRBD1
TGTGCCAGCTCACCACCTAGGACAGGGGGCTACGAGCAGTACTTC
CASSPPRTGGYEQYF
>.|TRBV2|TRBJ1-1|TRBD1
TGTGCCAGCAGTCTAGACAGGGGGGGGACTGAAGCTTTCTTT
CASSLDRGGTEAFF
>once|TRBV2|TRBJ2-7|TRBD2
TGTGCCAGCAATCTAGCGGGATCCTACGAGCAGTACTTC
CASNLAGSYEQYF
>.|TRBV29-1|TRBJ2-1|TRBD2
TGCAGCGTTGCCCCTAGCGGGAGAGATACTGAGCAGTTCTTC
CSVAPSGRDTEQFF
>.|TRBV6-5|TRBJ2-7|.
TGTGCCAGCAGTGACCGGCAGGGTTACTCGTACTTC
CASSDRQGYSYF
>.|TRBV5-1|TRBJ2-1|TRBD1
TGCGCCAGCAGATTCACGGACAGGGATTACAATGAGCAGTTCTTC
CASRFTDRDYNEQFF
>few|TRBV6-1|TRBJ1-2|.
TGTGCCAGCAGTGAAGCTGGGGCCAGGGCGGGCTATGGCTACACCTTC
CASSEAGARAGYGYTF
>.|TRBV20-1|TRBJ1-1|TRBD1
TGCAGTGGGGACAGGGGCTCTGAAGCTTTCTTT
CSGDRGSEAFF
>.|TRBV18|TRBJ2-2|.
TGTGCCAGCTCACCACCCATCCCACGAGGGGAGCTGTTTTTT
CASSPPIPRGELFF
>few|TRBV6-1|TRBJ1-5|.
TGTGCCAGCAGGCCCTCTGCACAGGGTTATCAGCCCCAGCATTTT
CASRPSAQGYQPQHF
>.|TRBV2|TRBJ2-1|TRBD2
TGTGCCAGCAGTGTTAGGAGCGGGAGGGCTTTGAATGAGCAGTTCTTC
CASSVRSGRALNEQFF
>.|TRBV7-6|TRBJ2-7|TRBD1
TGTGCCAGCAGCCCTCCGGGACAGGGGTACGAGCAGTACTTC
CASSPPGQGYEQYF
>once|TRBV5-5|TRBJ2-7|TRBD2
TGTGCCAGCAGCCCTGACCCTAGACTAGCGGGAGTAGTCGAGCAGTACTTC
CASSPDPRLAGVVEQYF
>few|TRBV2|TRBJ2-3|TRBD2
TGTGCCAGCATCAAGGGGCTAGCGGGAGGGCCAGGCACAGATACGCAGTATTTT
CASIKGLAGGPGTDTQYF
>.|TRBV7-8|TRBJ2-5|.
TGTGCCAGCAGCTTAGGTCGTCTAGGGCCAGGAGAGACCCAGTACTTC
CASSLGRLGPGETQYF
>.|TRBV7-9|TRBJ1-2|.
TGTGCCAGCAGCCCGGGGACGGCACCGGGGTCCACCTTC
CASSPGTAPGSTF
>.|TRBV9|TRBJ1-1|.
TGTGCCAGCAGCGTAGGCTTCCGGCGGGAAATGAACACTGAAGCTTTCTTT
CASSVGFRREMNTEAFF
>.|TRBV5-1|TRBJ2-7|.
TGCGCCAGCAGCTTGCGGGGGAACTCCTACGAGCAGTACTTC
CASSLRGNSYEQYF
>.|TRBV29-1|TRBJ2-1|TRBD2
TGCAGCGGGCAGGGCCTGTCCGGGACTAGTGGGAGAAATGAGCAGTTCTTC
CSGQGLSGTSGRNEQFF
>.|TRBV30|TRBJ2-7|.
TGTGCCTGGAGTGAAGGGGTCTCCTACGAGCAGTACTTC
CAWSEGVSYEQYF
>.|TRBV2|TRBJ1-4|TRBD1
TGTGCCAGCAGACCCACAGGGGGAAGCGAAAAACTGTTTTTT
CASRPTGGSEKLFF
>.|TRBV28|TRBJ1-6|.
TGTGCCAGCAGTTTGAACGTGGGGTCACCCCTCCACTTT
CASSLNVGSPLHF
>.|TRBV10-3|TRBJ2-1|TRBD2
TGTGCCACCCAGGACGGGACTAGGGGCAATGAGCAGTTCTTC
CATQDGTRGNEQFF
>.|TRBV10-2|TRBJ2-1|TRBD2
TGCGCCAGCAGGTTAGCGGGAGCGTCCTACAATGAGCAGTTCTTC
CASRLAGASYNEQFF
>.|TRBV2|TRBJ1-5|.
TGTGCCAGCAGTGAACTTAGGAATCAGCCCCAGCATTTT
CASSELRNQPQHF
>.|TRBV5-4|TRBJ2-6|.
TGTGCCAGCAGCTTGGACTTATACTCTGGGGCCAACGTCCTGACTTTC
CASSLDLYSGANVLTF